This T cell receptor beta chain is from a study of response to subunit inactivated influenza vaccine. General study results and limits: Each seasonal influenza vaccination recruits few new T cells, the authors suggested.

CDR1 and CDR2 (germline): SGHAT, FQNNGV. The CDR3 has 17 residues. The J segment lost 6 bases and the V segment lost 5 bases, leaving 10 bases of the junction unmatched. A single record per CDR3 protein comes from TCRdb applying MiXCR to the RT-PCR reads. The sample holds 500,000 or so distinct CDR3 sequences, more than 15% seen once. As concerns this clonotype: Its antigen is currently unknown.

The material sequenced was CD4+ T cells sorted from PBMCs, taken less than 30 months after vaccination. The receptor comes from a man aged 50 to 69 who received an inactivated influenza vaccine. V and J are TRBV11-2 and TRBJ2-3; 14 bases fit TRBD2. The CDR3 DNA follows: TGTGCCAGCAGCCCAGGACTAGCGGGAGGTTCCCTGGATACGCAGTATTTT. Amino acids: CASSPGLAGGSLDTQYF.